This paragraph covers one T cell receptor beta chain sequence. The antigen is undetermined. This CDR3 has 16 amino acids. Between the trimmed V and J ends, which lost 1 base and 5 bases, there was a span of 18 bases. Germline V gene sequence: CDR1 SGHTA, CDR2 FQGNSA. This specimen comes from a study of B cell selection in AIRE deficiency. Sorting defined conventional CD4 T cells as CD4+CD127+. Libraries were prepared by immunoSEQ multiplex PCR; TCRdb keeps only in-frame clonotypes and omits some of them. The sample has fewer than 30,000 clones; nearly 98% are singletons. Study results and caveats: Patient Tconv and Treg cells showed healthy-like TCRBV usage, CDR3 length, diversity. Healthy Tconv contained 35% to 45% of shared healthy Treg sequences; only TCRbeta sequenced.

This receptor was obtained from a human donor with AIRE deficiency. The sequenced material came from conventional CD4+ T cells sorted from PBMCs. This chain links TRBV7-2 with TRBJ2-7; weak D call: TRBD1 (6 bases). The CDR3 nucleotides are TGTGCCAGCAGCTTAGGTCTCGGGCCAGGGGAAGACGAGCAGTACTTC. Translating it yields CASSLGLGPGEDEQYF.